The clone carrying this T cell receptor beta chain has only a few counts. Its antigen is undetermined. This sample is part of a study of T cells after yellow fever vaccination. Study findings and constraints: Repertoires obtained by FACS sorting could include abundant clonotypes that entered as contaminants from the bulk population. Post-booster repertoires contained most primary-vaccination clones again (around 97% CD4, 85% to 90% CD8).

The TCR cDNA carried a universal primer site and UMIs from 5'RACE template switching. Via MiXCR, TCRdb re-called the 5' RACE reads, giving one row per CDR3 protein. The sample shows approximately 300,000 distinct CDR3 sequences, about 9.5% of them seen only once. The source of this sequence is a man younger than 35 who received the YFV17D yellow fever vaccine. The sample in question was PBMCs, obtained on the day of the first yellow fever vaccination.

The CDR3 bases are TGTGCCAGCAGCTTAGCCCCGGCGGGGGGCCCCACAGATACGCAGTATTTT. Amino acid sequence: CASSLAPAGGPTDTQYF. The gene calls are TRBV7-6 and TRBJ2-3; 8 nucleotides agree with TRBD2. Germline loops: CDR1 SGHVS, CDR2 FNYEAQ. J was trimmed by 2 bases and V by 0 bases; bases with no gene match: 7. This CDR3 has 17 amino acids.